Following are 18 T cell receptor beta chains from one sample sequenced in a study of CD8 T cells in ankylosing spondylitis. Regarding the study as a whole: A TCR beta motif of 8 or 9 highly homologous variants appeared characteristic of ankylosing spondylitis blood.

TCRdb re-called the 5' RACE reads through MiXCR, storing one row per CDR3 protein. The data hold 750,000 to 850,000 distinct CDR3 sequences, with around 11% observed a single time. These receptors' antigens are unknown. Material for sequencing was blood, either unsorted or a sorted T cell fraction (not recorded which). The receptors originated from a male donor with ankylosing spondylitis.

The chain uses TRBV24-1 and TRBJ2-5; D is possibly TRBD1 or TRBD2 (5 bases each). V lost 4 bases, J lost 5 bases, and 19 bases lay in between. CDR1 KGHDR and CDR2 SFDVKD come from the germline V gene. The CDR3 covers 16 residues. The CDR3 loop reads CATSDLADSRRETQYF. The DNA of the CDR3 is TGTGCCACCAGTGACCTCGCCGACAGCAGGAGGGAGACCCAGTACTTC.

This clonotype appeared a few times. The genes are TRBV28 and TRBJ1-6; 7 positions match TRBD1. The CDR3 has 16 residues. Germline CDR1 and CDR2: MDHEN and SYDVKM. Losses at the gene ends were 3 bases for V and 6 bases for J; bases not matched to a gene: 8. CDR3 sequence (DNA): TGTGCCAGCAGTTTCCAGGGGGGACCAAGTAATTCACCCCTCCACTTT. Residues: CASSFQGGPSNSPLHF.

This clonotype was detected only a few times. J is TRBJ2-7 and V is TRBV6-6; TRBD2 is a possible D gene (5 bases). The germline CDR1 and CDR2 sequences are MNHNY and SVGAGI (reference sequence). The CDR3 length is 12 residues. Deletions cut 6 bases from V and 3 bases from J, with 9 bases between. CDR3 DNA: TGTGCCAGCAGGGACTTGGGCTACGAGCAGTACTTC. This encodes CASRDLGYEQYF.

There are many counts of this clonotype. CDR3 sequence: CASSLASPLNYGYTF. In DNA, the CDR3 is TGTGCCAGCAGCTTAGCCAGCCCGTTAAACTATGGCTACACCTTC. The genes are TRBV7-9 and TRBJ1-2, with D hard to call. V shed 0 bases and J shed 2 bases, with 10 bases lying between them. Looked up from germline, CDR1 is SEHNR and CDR2 is FQNEAQ (reference sequence). The CDR3 is 15 amino acids.

This clonotype was counted a few times. The V gene is TRBV7-2, the J gene TRBJ2-3, with 10 positions matching TRBD1. This CDR3 has 15 residues. In germline, CDR1 is SGHTA, CDR2 FQGNSA. V was pared by 5 bases and J by 2 bases, with 4 bases of the junction left unmatched. CDR3 nucleotide sequence: TGTGCCAGCAGCCCAGGGACAGGGGCCACAGATACGCAGTATTTT. This sequence encodes CASSPGTGATDTQYF.

This clonotype has just a few counts. V and J are TRBV28 and TRBJ1-2; 7 bases are shared with TRBD1. The CDR3 runs to 13 residues. The junction had 5 bases not matched to a gene; V was cut back by 10 bases and J by 0 bases. Germline V gene lookup returns CDR1 MDHEN and CDR2 SYDVKM. CDR3 bases: TGTGCCACCCTACAGGGGTCTAACTATGGCTACACCTTC. The encoded protein is CATLQGSNYGYTF.

The V and J genes are TRBV7-9 and TRBJ2-1, with a tentative D call TRBD2 (6 bases). The CDR3 runs to 14 residues. Trimming removed 5 bases from V and 8 bases from J, with 16 bases in between. Germline assignment: CDR1 SEHNR and CDR2 FQNEAQ (reference sequence). CDR3 residues: CASSARWGEDEQFF. In DNA, the CDR3 is TGTGCCAGCAGCGCTCGGTGGGGGGAGGATGAGCAGTTCTTC.

In this sample, this clonotype turned up a few times. The rearrangement links TRBV4-3 to TRBJ2-2; D is ambiguous. This CDR3 has 15 amino acids. CDR1 and CDR2 from the germline V gene are LGHNA and YSLEER. V lost 5 bases, J lost 4 bases, and 14 bases lay in between. CDR3 loop: CASSSRPGGTGELFF. The CDR3 DNA is TGCGCCAGCAGCTCCCGACCCGGCGGCACCGGGGAGCTGTTTTTT.

The chain links TRBV4-1 to TRBJ2-1, with 10 bases lining up with TRBD2. The CDR3 is made up of 15 amino acids. Germline CDR1 reads MGHRA; CDR2 reads YSYEKL. J gave up 9 bases and V 1 base, and 6 bases lay outside the gene matches. The CDR3 coding sequence is TGCGCCAGCAGCCAAGGAGCGGGAGGGAGGGGTGAGCAGTTCTTC. Amino acid sequence: CASSQGAGGRGEQFF.

This clonotype was found a few times. This chain joins TRBV20-1 and TRBJ1-4, with D unresolved. CDR1 and CDR2 from the germline V gene are DFQATT and SNEGSKA (reference sequence). Trimming removed 6 bases from V and 0 bases from J, with 8 bases in between. The CDR3 is 13 residues long. CDR3 DNA sequence: TGCAGTGCCCCTACAGCAACTAATGAAAAACTGTTTTTT. It is translated as CSAPTATNEKLFF.

This clonotype has only one observation. The chain combines TRBV11-2 with TRBJ2-1; 9 nucleotides match TRBD2. J lost 12 bases, V lost 2 bases, and 8 bases had no gene match. Germline V CDR1 and CDR2: SGHAT, FQNNGV. CDR3 length equals 14 residues. The CDR3 loop is CASSLQREALGQFF. The CDR3 DNA follows: TGTGCCAGCAGCTTACAGCGGGAGGCCCTCGGGCAGTTCTTC.

This clonotype was observed a few times. The J gene is TRBJ2-1, the V gene TRBV28, with TRBD2 matching over 11 bases. The CDR3 covers 15 residues. With V trimmed by 3 bases and J by 6 bases, 4 bases remained unmatched. CDR1 is MDHEN and CDR2 is SYDVKM in the germline V gene. This CDR3 is CASSFFGTSGNEQFF. DNA for the CDR3: TGTGCCAGCAGTTTCTTTGGGACTAGCGGCAATGAGCAGTTCTTC.

This clonotype was picked up a small number of times. The V gene is TRBV12-3 or TRBV12-4, the J gene TRBJ1-1, with D unresolved. Trimming cost V 8 bases and J 4 bases, with 17 bases left between them. This CDR3 has 14 residues. The CDR3 sequence: CASEGWNRGTEAFF. For the CDR3, the DNA is TGTGCCAGCGAGGGTTGGAACCGGGGCACTGAAGCTTTCTTT.

This clonotype was observed once. This chain's CDR3 is CASSTRQYEQYF. The CDR3 nucleotides read TGTGCCAGCAGTACCCGACAGTACGAGCAGTACTTC. The chain uses TRBV6-2 or TRBV6-3 and TRBJ2-7, with D tentatively TRBD1 (5 bases). V lost 5 bases, J lost 4 bases, and 9 bases lay in between. This CDR3 comprises 12 residues. The germline CDR1 and CDR2 sequences are MNHEY and SVGEGT.

The V gene is TRBV20-1, the J gene TRBJ2-2; D gene ambiguous. CDR3 size: 14 residues. The V end was cut by 2 bases, the J end by 0 bases, with 7 bases between. Germline loops: CDR1 DFQATT, CDR2 SNEGSKA (reference sequence). CDR3 amino acids: CSARHGANTGELFF. The CDR3 nucleotides are TGCAGTGCTAGACACGGTGCGAACACCGGGGAGCTGTTTTTT.

The sample holds a few counts of this clonotype. The chain is built from TRBV27 and TRBJ1-4; the match to TRBD1 covers 10 bases. This CDR3 has 14 residues. With V trimmed by 7 bases and J by 7 bases, 6 bases remained unmatched. From germline, CDR1 is MNHEY and CDR2 SMNVEV (reference sequence). Written as DNA, the CDR3 is TGTGCCAGCAAACGACAGGGGGCTCTTGAAAAACTGTTTTTT. The encoded protein is CASKRQGALEKLFF. Full variable domain (missing parts from reference TRBV27 and TRBJ1-4): EAQVTQNPRYLITVTGKKLTVTCSQNMNHEYMSWYRQDPGLGLRQIYYSMNVEVTDKGDVPEGYKVSRKEKRNFPLILESPSPNQTSLYFCASKRQGALEKLFFGSGTQLSVL.

The rearrangement joins TRBV5-1 to TRBJ2-5; 14 positions match TRBD2. The germline gives CDR1 SGHRS, CDR2 YFSETQ. The CDR3 contains 16 residues. With 4 bases clipped from V and 5 bases from J, the junction kept 7 bases outside the gene matches. The CDR3 bases are TGCGCCAGCAGCGCCGGACTAGCGGGGGGAATGGAGACCCAGTACTTC. It codes for CASSAGLAGGMETQYF.

In this sample, this clonotype turned up a few times. The chain carries TRBV29-1 and TRBJ1-2, with 8 bases fitting TRBD1. The CDR3 totals 13 residues. Trimming at V came to 5 bases and at J to 3 bases, leaving 5 bases not matched to a gene. CDR1 SQVTM and CDR2 ANQGSEA come from the germline V gene. CDR3 region: CSVHGQGHYGYTF. CDR3 nucleotide sequence: TGCAGCGTTCACGGACAGGGTCACTATGGCTACACCTTC. Filled out from reference TRBV29-1 and TRBJ1-2, the complete variable domain reads SAVISQKPSRDICQRGTSLTIQCQVDSQVTMMFWYRQQPGQSLTLIATANQGSEATYESGFVIDKFPISRPNLTFSTLTVSNMSPEDSSIYLCSVHGQGHYGYTFGSGTRLTVV.